The present TCR beta chain was sequenced within a study of shared clonotypes between healthy human individuals. Background on the study: The donor pool was made up of a couple of women and a few men aged 18 to 49.

Study findings and constraints: Richness estimates generally favored naive over memory subsets.

The input for sorted-subset replicate PCRs was approximately 200 ng DNA, some 28,000 T cell genomes. Produced via immunoSEQ multiplex PCR; TCRdb's table is partial and in-frame only. The sample consists of some 660,000 clones, around four fifths of them appearing once. There are many counts of this clone. Its antigen is currently unknown. This TCR derives from a young woman in good health. Input material: memory CD4+ T cells sorted from blood. The subset is: CD45RA-negative fraction.

The CDR3 region is CASSFRGGLNTEAFF. CDR3 nucleotide sequence: TGTGCCAGCAGCTTCAGGGGAGGCTTGAACACTGAAGCTTTCTTT. The rearrangement uses TRBV7-8 and TRBJ1-1, with TRBD1 as a possible D gene (6 bases). The CDR3 spans 15 residues. Germline V lookup: CDR1 SGHVS, CDR2 FQNEAQ. Trimming pared 3 bases from V and 0 bases from J, leaving 11 bases between.